These T cell receptor beta chains were read from a single sample in a study of T cell responses to AZD1222 COVID-19 vaccine. This table comes from immunoSEQ multiplex PCR, and its TCRdb copy is limited to in-frame clones, with some not included. Altogether 59,000 or so clones are present, around 84% being singletons, with the ten largest covering about a tenth. This specimen consisted of peripheral blood, obtained on day 0 of AZD1222 vaccination. These receptor sequences come from an adult in good health. CDR3s include the opening cysteine and the closing phenylalanine or tryptophan. D genes are given only for firm matches. For some rows the clone size is stated as once, few or many, or as a class when expanded; others skip it.

J: TRBJ2-6; size: .; V: TRBV3-1/TRBV3-2; D: .; DNA: TGTGCCAGCAGCCAAGTGTCTGGGCGCGTGGGGGCCAACGTCCTGACTTTC; CDR3: CASSQVSGRVGANVLTF
J: TRBJ2-7; size: .; V: TRBV5-1; D: TRBD2; DNA: TGCGCCAGCAGCTTGACCACACCGGGACTAGCGGGAGACTACGAGCAGTACTTC; CDR3: CASSLTTPGLAGDYEQYF
J: TRBJ1-5; size: medium-sized; V: TRBV6-5; D: .; DNA: TGTGCCAGCAGTTACCTCAGCCCAAGAGTCGGTCAGCCCCAGCATTTT; CDR3: CASSYLSPRVGQPQHF
J: TRBJ2-1; size: .; V: TRBV5-1; D: TRBD2; DNA: TGCGCCAGCAGCTTGAATAGCGGGAGCCATGAGCAGTTCTTC; CDR3: CASSLNSGSHEQFF
J: TRBJ2-7; size: .; V: TRBV12-3/TRBV12-4; D: .; DNA: TGTGCCAGCAGCCTCTTACGTTCCTACGAGCAGTACTTC; CDR3: CASSLLRSYEQYF
J: TRBJ2-5; size: .; V: TRBV3-1/TRBV3-2; D: TRBD2; DNA: TGTGCCAGCAGGGCTGGCGGGACTAGCGGGAGAGAGACCCAGTACTTC; CDR3: CASRAGGTSGRETQYF
J: TRBJ2-2; size: .; V: TRBV7-6; D: .; DNA: TGTGCCAGCAGCCCCCGGACAGCGCAAACCCCCACCGGGGAGCTGTTTTTT; CDR3: CASSPRTAQTPTGELFF
J: TRBJ1-2; size: .; V: TRBV27; D: .; DNA: TGTGCCAGCACCTCGAGACTGGGTGGCAGGGGATCGGCTTACTATGGCTACACCTTC; CDR3: CASTSRLGGRGSAYYGYTF
J: TRBJ2-7; size: .; V: TRBV4-1; D: TRBD1; DNA: TGCGCCAGCAGCTCAGGGTCAGGGGGCGGGTACGAGCAGTACTTC; CDR3: CASSSGSGGGYEQYF
J: TRBJ2-5; size: .; V: TRBV7-9; D: .; DNA: TGTGCCAGCAGCTTTGGCAGTTTTGAGACCCAGTACTTC; CDR3: CASSFGSFETQYF
J: TRBJ2-3; size: .; V: TRBV2; D: TRBD1; DNA: TGTGCCAGCAATAGGGACAGGGGGCGCGGCACAGATACGCAGTATTTT; CDR3: CASNRDRGRGTDTQYF
J: TRBJ2-4; size: .; V: TRBV18; D: .; DNA: TGTGCCAGCTCACCACCCCAGGGAAGGTCCAAAAACATTCAGTACTTC; CDR3: CASSPPQGRSKNIQYF
J: TRBJ2-1; size: medium-sized; V: TRBV7-8; D: .; DNA: TGTGCCAGCAGCTTACAGGGATACAATGAGCAGTTCTTC; CDR3: CASSLQGYNEQFF
J: TRBJ1-1; size: .; V: TRBV6-2/TRBV6-3; D: .; DNA: TGTGCCAGCGGCCGCACAGGGCTCGCTGAAGCTTTCTTT; CDR3: CASGRTGLAEAFF
J: TRBJ2-3; size: .; V: TRBV28; D: TRBD2; DNA: TGTGCCAGCACCCTAGCGGGAGTTCGAGATACGCAGTATTTT; CDR3: CASTLAGVRDTQYF
J: TRBJ2-3; size: .; V: TRBV7-2; D: .; DNA: TGTGCCAGCACAAAGGACTCCAGGCAGTATTTT; CDR3: CASTKDSRQYF
J: TRBJ1-2; size: .; V: TRBV5-5; D: .; DNA: TGTGCCAGCAGCTTTTCGTCCCGGGGGAGCTATGGCTACACCTTC; CDR3: CASSFSSRGSYGYTF
J: TRBJ2-5; size: .; V: TRBV7-2; D: .; DNA: TGTGCCAGCCACTTTACTGGGGAAGAAGAGACCCAGTACTTC; CDR3: CASHFTGEEETQYF
J: TRBJ2-7; size: .; V: TRBV4-2; D: TRBD1; DNA: TGTGCCAGCAGCCACCTCCAGGGGGCCTCCGAGCAGTACTTC; CDR3: CASSHLQGASEQYF
J: TRBJ2-5; size: .; V: TRBV4-3; D: TRBD2; DNA: TGCGCCAGCAGCCAAGAGGGGCGGGGGGGAGAGACCCAGTACTTC; CDR3: CASSQEGRGGETQYF
J: TRBJ2-1; size: .; V: TRBV5-6; D: .; DNA: TGTGCCAGCAGCTTGGAGGCGTCCGTAACCTACAATGAGCAGTTCTTC; CDR3: CASSLEASVTYNEQFF
J: TRBJ2-7; size: .; V: TRBV27; D: .; DNA: TGTGCCAGCAGTTTCGGGGCGCGCTACGAGCAGTACTTC; CDR3: CASSFGARYEQYF
J: TRBJ1-6; size: .; V: TRBV10-1; D: .; DNA: TGCGCCAGGACGGGGGCGGGTTATTATAATTCACCCCTCCACTTT; CDR3: CARTGAGYYNSPLHF
J: TRBJ2-7; size: .; V: TRBV27; D: .; DNA: .; CDR3: CASSLVGSGSSSEYF
J: TRBJ2-2; size: .; V: TRBV18; D: TRBD1; DNA: TGTGCCAGCTCACCGGCCGGGACAGGTGTGACCGGGGAGCTGTTTTTT; CDR3: CASSPAGTGVTGELFF
J: TRBJ2-7; size: .; V: TRBV28; D: .; DNA: TGTGCCAGCAGTTTAATGGAGGGCGGGTACGAGCAGTACTTC; CDR3: CASSLMEGGYEQYF
J: TRBJ2-1; size: once; V: TRBV7-9; D: TRBD1; DNA: TGTGCCAGCAGCCAGCGGGACAGGGTTAACAATGAGCAGTTCTTC; CDR3: CASSQRDRVNNEQFF
J: TRBJ2-3; size: .; V: TRBV10-1; D: TRBD2; DNA: TGCGCCAGCAGTGGAGCGGGGGGGCCGGATACGCAGTATTTT; CDR3: CASSGAGGPDTQYF
J: TRBJ1-1; size: .; V: TRBV27; D: .; DNA: TGTGCCAGCAGTTTCGCAGGGAAGGGGACTGAAGCTTTCTTT; CDR3: CASSFAGKGTEAFF
J: TRBJ1-2; size: .; V: TRBV30; D: TRBD1; DNA: TGTGCCTGGAGTGACGGACAGGGGGGTAACTATGGCTACACCTTC; CDR3: CAWSDGQGGNYGYTF
J: TRBJ2-1; size: once; V: TRBV29-1; D: TRBD2; DNA: TGCAGCGTTGAGGGGACTAGCGGGAGGCACTACAATGAGCAGTTCTTC; CDR3: CSVEGTSGRHYNEQFF
J: TRBJ1-2; size: .; V: TRBV27; D: TRBD1; DNA: TGTGCCAGCAGTCGACAGGGTGCGAACTATGGCTACACCTTC; CDR3: CASSRQGANYGYTF
J: TRBJ2-3; size: .; V: TRBV30; D: TRBD2; DNA: TGTGCCTGGACTAGCGGGAGTGGGACAGATACGCAGTATTTT; CDR3: CAWTSGSGTDTQYF
J: TRBJ1-6; size: .; V: TRBV19; D: .; DNA: TGTGCCAGTAAGACCGACAATAATTCACCCCTCCACTTT; CDR3: CASKTDNNSPLHF
J: TRBJ2-1; size: .; V: TRBV7-2; D: .; DNA: TGTGCCAGCAGCTTACTTCGCGCGCTAAGGAGCTCCTACAATGAGCAGTTCTTC; CDR3: CASSLLRALRSSYNEQFF
J: TRBJ2-5; size: .; V: TRBV7-8; D: .; DNA: TGTGCCAGCAGCTTAACACAGGCAGAGACCCAGTACTTC; CDR3: CASSLTQAETQYF
J: TRBJ2-3; size: .; V: TRBV5-1; D: TRBD1; DNA: TGCGCCAGCAGCCGGACAGGGCCAGATACGCAGTATTTT; CDR3: CASSRTGPDTQYF
J: TRBJ1-6; size: few; V: TRBV9; D: .; DNA: TGTGCCAGCAGCGTAGAGGCCCGCGCCAATTCACCCCTCCACTTT; CDR3: CASSVEARANSPLHF
J: TRBJ2-5; size: once; V: TRBV18; D: .; DNA: TGTGCCAGCTCAGAGGGCCTTGGAGAGACCCAGTACTTC; CDR3: CASSEGLGETQYF
J: TRBJ1-2; size: .; V: TRBV5-6; D: TRBD1; DNA: TGTGCCAGCAGCTGGAGGACAGGGGTTAACTATGGCTACACCTTC; CDR3: CASSWRTGVNYGYTF
J: TRBJ1-2; size: .; V: TRBV18; D: .; DNA: TGTGCCAGCTCACCATCGGCGGGCAGGGGCTATGGCTACACCTTC; CDR3: CASSPSAGRGYGYTF
J: TRBJ1-2; size: .; V: TRBV6-1; D: TRBD1; DNA: TGTGCCAGCAGTCCTGGACAGGGGTTTGGCTACACCTTC; CDR3: CASSPGQGFGYTF
J: TRBJ1-5; size: .; V: TRBV5-8; D: .; DNA: TGTGCCAGCAGCTTGGGTCAGGCCCTCAATCAGCCCCAGCATTTT; CDR3: CASSLGQALNQPQHF
J: TRBJ2-3; size: .; V: TRBV9; D: .; DNA: TGTGCCAGCAGCGTATGGCAGGGGTGGGCAGATACGCAGTATTTT; CDR3: CASSVWQGWADTQYF
J: TRBJ2-7; size: .; V: TRBV3-1/TRBV3-2; D: .; DNA: TGTGCCAGCAGCCCCCATGTGTGGGGCGAGCAGTACTTC; CDR3: CASSPHVWGEQYF
J: TRBJ2-3; size: .; V: TRBV5-1; D: .; DNA: TGCGCCAGCAGCGAACAGGGCGTAGATACGCAGTATTTT; CDR3: CASSEQGVDTQYF